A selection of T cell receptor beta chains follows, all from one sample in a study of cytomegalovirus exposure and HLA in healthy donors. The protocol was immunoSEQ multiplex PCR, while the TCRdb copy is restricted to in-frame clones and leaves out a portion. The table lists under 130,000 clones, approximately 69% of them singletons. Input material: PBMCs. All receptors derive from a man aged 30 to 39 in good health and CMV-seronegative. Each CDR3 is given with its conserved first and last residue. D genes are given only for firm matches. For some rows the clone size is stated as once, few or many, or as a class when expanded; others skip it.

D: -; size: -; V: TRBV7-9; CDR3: CASSSTGTLSSGEQYF
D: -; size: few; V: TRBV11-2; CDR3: CASSLQGNYGYTF
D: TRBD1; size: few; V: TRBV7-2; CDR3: CASSQPGTDYWEDTQYF
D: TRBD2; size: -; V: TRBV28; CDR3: CASSQLRGEGQETQYF
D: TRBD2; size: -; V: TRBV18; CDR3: CASSLTKPTRAGGPGETQYF
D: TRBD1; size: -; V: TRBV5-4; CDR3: CASSETGDSYNEQFF
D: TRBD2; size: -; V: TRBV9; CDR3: CASSVGTSVPTDTQYF
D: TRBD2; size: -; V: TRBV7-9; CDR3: CASSSGLAGTGPGTDTQYF
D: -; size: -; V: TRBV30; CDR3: CAWNQGWATEAFF
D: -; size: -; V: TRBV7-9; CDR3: CASSLNNFYGYTF
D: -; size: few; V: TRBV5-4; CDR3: CASSSTGLSSYNEQFF
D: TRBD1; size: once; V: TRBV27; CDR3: CASRLQGAYEQYF
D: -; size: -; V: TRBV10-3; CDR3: CAISGVDKASYEQYF
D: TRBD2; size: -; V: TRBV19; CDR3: CASKTSGSVTGELFF
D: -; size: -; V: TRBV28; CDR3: CASIAAGTWNTEAFF
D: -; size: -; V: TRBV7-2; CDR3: CASSVQVTYEQYF
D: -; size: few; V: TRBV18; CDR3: CASSPRGGIGVEQYF
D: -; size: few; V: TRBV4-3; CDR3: CASSQDQRKNTEAFF
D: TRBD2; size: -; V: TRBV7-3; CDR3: CASSPPGTSGNEQFF
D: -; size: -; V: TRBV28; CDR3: CASSLGDTAKNIQYF
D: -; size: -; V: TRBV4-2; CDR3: CASSQTKTEPNQPQHF
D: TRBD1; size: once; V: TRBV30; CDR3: CAWSPTGRNTEAFF
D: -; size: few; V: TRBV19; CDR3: CASRIDWSSYNEQFF
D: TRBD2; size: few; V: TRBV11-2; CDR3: CASSLNPMTSGNEQFF
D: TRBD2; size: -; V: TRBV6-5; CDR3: CATTSANTGELFF
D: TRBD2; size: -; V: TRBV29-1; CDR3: CSVLGLAPWGEQYF
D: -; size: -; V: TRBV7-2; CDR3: CASSLGWRGGLGRYQPQHF
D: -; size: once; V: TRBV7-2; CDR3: CASSLAASSARSYEQYF
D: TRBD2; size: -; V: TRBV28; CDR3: CASSGTSPGGRELFF
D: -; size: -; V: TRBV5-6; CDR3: CASSLAMKNTEAFF
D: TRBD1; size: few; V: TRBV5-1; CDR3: CASSLSPGGGGTEAFF
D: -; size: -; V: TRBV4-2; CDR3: CASSRSDSEANTEAFF
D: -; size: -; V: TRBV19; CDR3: CASSIRYRASEQPQHF
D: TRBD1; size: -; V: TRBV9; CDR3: CASSASDRSNTEAFF
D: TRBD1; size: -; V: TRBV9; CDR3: CAGSVLPGQGADTQYF
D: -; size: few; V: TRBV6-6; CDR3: CASSPHAAQETQYF
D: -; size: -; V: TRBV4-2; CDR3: CASSQEAGSYEQYF
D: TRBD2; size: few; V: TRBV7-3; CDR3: CASSPGLADLFQETQYF
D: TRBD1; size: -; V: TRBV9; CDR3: CASSLRDSYSSGANVLTF
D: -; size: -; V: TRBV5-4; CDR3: CASSLDSFEKLFF
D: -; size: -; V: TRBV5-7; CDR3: CASSLEGPPGANVLTF
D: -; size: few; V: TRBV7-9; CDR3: CASSTTANEQYF
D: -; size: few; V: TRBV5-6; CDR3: CASSLGLIRFNEQFF